The rows below give T cell receptor beta chains drawn from one sample of a study of CD8+CD57+ T cells in acquired aplastic anemia. TCRdb passed the reads through MiXCR, listing each CDR3 protein once. The top ten clones hold under 8.5% of a sample with 250,000 to 350,000 distinct CDR3 sequences, 55% to 60% of them seen once. The sequencing sample was made of sorted CD4+, CD8+, or CD8+CD57+ T cells (not recorded which) from PBMCs. The receptors come from a human donor with severe aplastic anemia or a healthy control (not recorded which). Both conserved end residues are part of each CDR3. Fields, in order: clone size, V gene, J gene, D gene, CDR3 protein, CDR3 DNA. A D gene is named only where the DNA matches it firmly. Expanded clones get a size class; other rows say once, few or many, or leave the size out.

>.|TRBV2|TRBJ2-5|TRBD2
CASSGASGRETQYF
TGTGCCAGCAGTGGGGCTTCCGGGAGGGAGACCCAGTACTTC
>.|TRBV5-5|TRBJ2-7|.
CASSLQGKAYEQYF
TGTGCCAGCAGCTTGCAGGGTAAGGCCTACGAGCAGTACTTC
>many|TRBV2|TRBJ1-4|TRBD1
CASSKGDRVNEKLFF
TGTGCCAGCAGTAAGGGGGACAGGGTCAATGAAAAACTGTTTTTT
>many|TRBV20-1|TRBJ2-7|TRBD2
CSARDYLYEQYF
TGCAGTGCTCGGGACTACCTCTACGAGCAGTACTTC
>.|TRBV29-1|TRBJ2-7|TRBD2
CSVTIAGGSSYEQYF
TGCAGCGTCACTATAGCGGGAGGGAGCTCCTACGAGCAGTACTTC
>many|TRBV29-1|TRBJ2-5|.
CSVEGPSPETQYF
TGCAGCGTTGAAGGGCCTAGCCCAGAGACCCAGTACTTC
>many|TRBV29-1|TRBJ1-1|.
CSHGYGDLAFF
TGCAGCCATGGTTATGGGGATCTGGCTTTCTTT
>.|TRBV20-1|TRBJ2-7|.
CSVVVMSYEQYF
TGCAGCGTCGTCGTGATGAGCTACGAGCAGTACTTC
>.|TRBV2|TRBJ2-5|TRBD2
CASSTGTRKETQYF
TGTGCCAGCAGTACCGGGACTAGAAAAGAGACCCAGTACTTC
>.|TRBV20-1|TRBJ2-7|.
CSAPAGHRNEQYF
TGCAGTGCTCCCGCGGGACACCGTAACGAGCAGTACTTC
>.|TRBV24-1|TRBJ2-5|.
CATSDPQGPAETQYF
TGTGCCACCAGTGATCCACAGGGTCCCGCAGAGACCCAGTACTTC
>.|TRBV7-9|TRBJ1-1|.
CASSLLPRGNTEAFF
TGTGCCAGCAGCCTCCTCCCCAGGGGGAACACTGAAGCTTTCTTT
>many|TRBV7-7|TRBJ2-3|.
CASATGLGSTDTQYF
TGTGCTAGCGCAACAGGGTTGGGGAGCACAGATACGCAGTATTTT
>.|TRBV10-1|TRBJ2-1|TRBD2
CASSEGGRVYEQFF
TGCGCCAGCAGTGAGGGCGGGAGGGTATATGAGCAGTTCTTC
>many|TRBV4-3|TRBJ2-5|TRBD2
CASSPRLAGGRETQYF
TGCGCCAGCAGCCCTCGACTAGCGGGGGGGAGGGAGACCCAGTATTTC
>many|TRBV7-7|TRBJ2-3|.
CASSPGGGDTQYF
TGTGCTAGCAGCCCGGGGGGCGGAGATACGCAGTATTTT
>.|TRBV11-2|TRBJ2-1|TRBD2
CASSIETASGTNEQFF
TGTGCCAGCAGCATCGAAACGGCTAGCGGGACGAATGAGCAGTTCTTC
>many|TRBV19|TRBJ2-7|.
CASSAVGARDYEQYF
TGTGCCAGTAGTGCAGTCGGGGCTCGTGACTACGAGCAGTACTTC
>many|TRBV7-9|TRBJ1-1|TRBD1
CASSRQGAYSLNTEAFF
TGTGCCAGCAGCCGACAGGGGGCTTACTCACTGAACACTGAAGCTTTCTTT
>many|TRBV15|TRBJ2-2|.
CATSPHGAGELFF
TGTGCCACCAGCCCTCACGGGGCCGGGGAGCTGTTTTTT
>many|TRBV10-3|TRBJ1-1|TRBD1
CAISVQGTEAFF
TGTGCCATCAGTGTACAGGGGACTGAAGCTTTCTTT
>many|TRBV6-5|TRBJ1-6|TRBD1
CASSYVGRGALGSPLHF
TGTGCCAGCAGTTACGTGGGCAGGGGGGCTTTGGGATCACCCCTCCACTTT
>many|TRBV19|TRBJ2-5|.
CAAGEETQYF
TGTGCCGCCGGAGAAGAGACCCAGTACTTC
>.|TRBV7-3|TRBJ1-4|TRBD1
CASSLRTGEKLFF
TGTGCCAGCAGCCTGAGGACAGGCGAAAAACTGTTTTTT
>.|TRBV20-1|TRBJ2-6|.
CSAERPGGGASGANVLTF
TGCAGTGCGGAGCGGCCGGGCGGGGGCGCCTCTGGGGCCAACGTCCTGACTTTC